Reported below is one T cell receptor beta chain. Trimming cost V 6 bases and J 8 bases, with 20 bases left between them. The CDR3 is made up of 16 amino acids. Germline values: CDR1 KGHSH, CDR2 LQKENI. This specimen belongs to a study of control samples from healthy donors and cancer patients. Assay used: immunoSEQ multiplex PCR; TCRdb lists only in-frame clones, some missing. This sample carries 100,000 to 150,000 clones, approximately 90% of them seen once, and the ten largest clones take less than 2.5%. The receptor's source is a man aged 18-30 years in good health. The chain employs TRBV18 and TRBJ1-6; TRBD1 might be the D (5 bases). Material: blood. The CDR3 DNA sequence: TGTGCCAGCTCCCCCTATACCGCAGGGATTCATTCACCCCTCCACTTT. Translation: CASSPYTAGIHSPLHF. Together with reference TRBV18 and TRBJ1-6, the CDR3 gives the full variable domain: NAGVMQNPRHLVRRRGQEARLRCSPMKGHSHVYWYRQLPEEGLKFMVYLQKENIIDESGMPKERFSAEFPKEGPSILRIQQVVRGDSAAYFCASSPYTAGIHSPLHFGNGTRLTVT.